The clone carrying this T cell receptor beta chain has just a few counts. Its antigen remains unidentified. Amplification targeted TCR beta CDR3 regions from RNA transcripts. HTBI primers were used for first-round RT-PCR of the TCR CDR3. TCRdb itself ran the multiplex PCR reads through MiXCR, one entry per CDR3 protein. The sample has 450,000 to 650,000 distinct CDR3 sequences; 17% are singletons. The data were obtained in a study of T cells in Graves' hyperthyroidism and ophthalmopathy. At the level of the study: Initial diagnosis, before any treatment, was when peripheral blood was collected. The study's findings and limits: A model of 13 V-J features distinguished ophthalmopathy from stable hyperthyroidism.

The CDR3 loop spans 14 amino acids. Per the germline V gene, CDR1 is LNHDA and CDR2 is SQIVND (reference sequence). Trimming left V 6 bases short and J 0 bases short, with 11 bases between. Diagnoses were made from clinical symptoms, serum measures (thyroxine and TRAb), thyroid ultrasound and orbital computed tomography. The chain uses TRBV19 and TRBJ2-5; D unclear. This receptor was taken from a woman under 30 with Graves' ophthalmopathy. The sample comprised blood. The CDR3 DNA reads as TGTGCCAGTAGATTTAGGCACAACCAAGAGACCCAGTACTTC. Amino acid sequence: CASRFRHNQETQYF.